The entry below describes one TCR beta chain. These data belong to a study of CD8+ T cells in alopecia areata. Following extraction, RNA underwent reverse transcription to cDNA, which served as the sequencing template. The protocol was immunoSEQ multiplex PCR, while the TCRdb copy is restricted to in-frame clones and leaves out a portion. The sample includes 150,000 or so clones, over 80% of them seen just once. Material: CD8+ T cells sorted from blood, obtained at week 0. This receptor was identified in a human donor with alopecia areata.

The CDR3 nucleotides are TGCAGCGTTGAGGAGGACACTTCGAAAGAGACCCAGTACTTC. Residues: CSVEEDTSKETQYF. The V and J genes are TRBV29-1 and TRBJ2-5; either TRBD1 or TRBD2 may fit D (5 bases each). The V end was cut by 3 bases, the J end by 3 bases, with 14 bases between. This CDR3 is 14 amino acids long. CDR1 SQVTM and CDR2 ANQGSEA come from the germline V gene.